Listed here are 13 T cell receptor beta chains from one sample, sequenced in a study of blood T cell repertoires in COVID-19. The repertoire was sequenced with immunoSEQ multiplex PCR; TCRdb's copy has only in-frame clones and lacks some. The repertoire holds roughly 130,000 clones, about four fifths seen once, with 3% to 3.5% in the top ten. Sequenced input: PBMCs or T cells enriched from blood (not recorded which). The origin of the receptors is a woman between 50 and 59 years old with acute COVID-19.

The chain links TRBV5-4 to TRBJ2-1; tentative D call: TRBD1 (5 bases). Trimming left V 0 bases short and J 9 bases short, with 13 bases between. Germline V CDR1 and CDR2: SGHNT, YYREEE (reference sequence). CDR3 size: 14 residues. CDR3 sequence reads: CASSLDQGWGEQFF. The CDR3 DNA is TGTGCCAGCAGCTTGGACCAGGGTTGGGGTGAGCAGTTCTTC. Supplemented by reference TRBV5-4 and TRBJ2-1, the full variable domain reads ETGVTQSPTHLIKTRGQQVTLRCSSQSGHNTVSWYQQALGQGPQFIFQYYREEENGRGNFPPRFSGLQFPNYSSELNVNALELDDSALYLCASSLDQGWGEQFFGPGTRLTVL.

The chain recombines TRBV5-6 with TRBJ2-7; 7 nucleotides agree with TRBD1. CDR3 length equals 14 residues. V gave up 3 bases and J gave up 4 bases; unmatched junction bases: 7. In germline, CDR1 is SGHDT, CDR2 YYEEEE. CDR3 region: CASSWDRNNYEQYF. The CDR3 nucleotides are TGTGCCAGCAGCTGGGACAGAAACAATTACGAGCAGTACTTC.

The V call is TRBV5-6, the J call TRBJ2-1, with TRBD2 as a possible D gene (5 bases). Germline loops: CDR1 SGHDT, CDR2 YYEEEE. V was pared by 1 base and J by 13 bases, with 15 bases between. This CDR3 spans 13 amino acids. Here the CDR3 reads CASSLFSDTIQFF. The CDR3 DNA reads as TGTGCCAGCAGCTTGTTTAGCGACACCATACAGTTCTTC.

The sample holds many counts of this clone. The chain carries TRBV29-1 and TRBJ2-1, with no clear D. The length of the CDR3 is 17 residues. Germline values: CDR1 SQVTM, CDR2 ANQGSEA. V gave up 0 bases and J gave up 0 bases, with 15 bases separating them. The CDR3 DNA sequence: TGCAGCGTTGAAGATCCGGGTGGGTTGAGCTCCTACAATGAGCAGTTCTTC. It specifies CSVEDPGGLSSYNEQFF.

V and J are TRBV7-2 and TRBJ1-6; weak D call: TRBD1 (6 bases). CDR1 and CDR2 (germline): SGHTA, FQGNSA. This CDR3 is 17 amino acids long. V was clipped by 7 bases and J by 1 base, with 17 bases between them. The CDR3 protein is CASTLGGVVSYNSPLHF. Here the CDR3 DNA reads TGTGCCAGCACTCTAGGGGGGGTCGTGTCCTATAATTCACCCCTCCACTTT.

V gene TRBV7-2 combines with J gene TRBJ2-1; 11 nucleotides match TRBD2. The junction had 15 bases not matched to a gene; V was cut back by 1 base and J by 7 bases. This CDR3 region has 19 residues. Germline V gene sequence: CDR1 SGHTA, CDR2 FQGNSA. CDR3 nucleotides: TGTGCCAGCAGCTTAGTGGGACTAGCGGACAATACTCCTTGGAATGAGCAGTTCTTC. Its protein is CASSLVGLADNTPWNEQFF.

The chain couples TRBV10-3 to TRBJ2-5; possibly TRBD2 for D (6 bases). V gave up 5 bases and J gave up 2 bases, with 12 bases separating them. Germline-derived CDR1 and CDR2 are ENHRY and SYGVKD. This CDR3 is built from 14 residues. In DNA form, the CDR3 reads TGTGCCATCAGTAATCCGGGAGTTCAAGAGACCCAGTACTTC. Translating it yields CAISNPGVQETQYF.

This clone showed up just a few times. The V gene is TRBV29-1, the J gene TRBJ1-1; 11 bases map to TRBD1. The CDR3 is 14 amino acids. Germline loops: CDR1 SQVTM, CDR2 ANQGSEA. The V gene end was trimmed by 6 bases and the J gene end by 5 bases; junction bases not matched to a gene: 8. CDR3 protein: CSVPGQGAGTEAFF. The CDR3 nucleotides are TGCAGCGTGCCAGGACAGGGGGCCGGAACTGAAGCTTTCTTT.

Note on this clone: Other DNA sequences in the sample encode the same CDR3. The chain is built from TRBV7-9 and TRBJ2-7, with TRBD1 identical over 7 bases. With V trimmed by 6 bases and J by 6 bases, 5 bases remained unmatched. This CDR3 has 12 amino acids. Germline V gives CDR1 SEHNR, CDR2 FQNEAQ (reference sequence). CDR3 DNA sequence: TGTGCCAGCAGTTCACAGGGGATCGAGCAGTACTTC. It is translated as CASSSQGIEQYF.

This clone has a handful of counts. The chain combines TRBV5-1 with TRBJ2-1; TRBD2 agrees at 13 bases. The V gene's germline CDR1 is SGHRS and CDR2 YFSETQ. J lost 9 bases, V lost 4 bases, and 7 bases had no gene match. The CDR3 is 15 residues long. The CDR3, as DNA: TGCGCCAGCAGCACTCTCGGACTAGCGGGAGTTGAGCAGTTCTTC. Its protein product is CASSTLGLAGVEQFF.

The gene calls are TRBV2 and TRBJ2-5, with 7 bases identical to TRBD1. J lost 5 bases, V lost 6 bases, and 9 bases had no gene match. The CDR3 is 14 residues long. From germline, CDR1 is SNHLY and CDR2 FYNNEI. The CDR3 loop reads CASSGQGVQETQYF. Here the CDR3 DNA reads TGTGCCAGCAGCGGCCAGGGGGTGCAGGAGACCCAGTACTTC.

The chain carries TRBV18 and TRBJ2-7; D call uncertain. Germline-derived CDR1 and CDR2 are KGHSH and LQKENI. Trimming cost V 0 bases and J 9 bases, with 12 bases left between them. The CDR3 has 13 residues. This CDR3 is CASSPPPSAVQYF. In DNA form, the CDR3 reads TGTGCCAGCTCACCACCGCCTTCGGCGGTGCAGTACTTC.

The gene calls are TRBV14 and TRBJ1-6; no firm D call. The ends were cut back, 4 bases at V and 10 bases at J, with 11 bases in the middle. The CDR3 consists of 13 residues. Germline lookup yields CDR1 SGHDN and CDR2 FVKESK. CDR3 nucleotide sequence: TGTGCCAGCAGCCCCGCCTGGAGATCACCCCTCCACTTT. It translates to CASSPAWRSPLHF.